This T cell receptor beta chain was captured by sequencing in a study of blood T cell repertoires in COVID-19. Study in general: Sites in the United States, Italy and Spain provided acute and convalescent COVID-19 samples.

Sequencing was performed with immunoSEQ multiplex PCR; in TCRdb, only in-frame clones are kept and a portion is missing. Of some 190,000 clones in the sample, roughly 76% were seen once. This CDR3 spans 17 amino acids. CDR1 and CDR2 (germline): MNHNS, SASEGT. V was pared by 4 bases and J by 5 bases, with 11 bases of the junction left unmatched. Seattle patient enrollment occurred during active infection, with longitudinal follow-up thereafter. This sequence originates from a woman aged 40 to 50 with COVID-19, enrolled during active disease. Sequencing used peripheral blood. V gene TRBV6-1 combines with J gene TRBJ2-1; 10 bases align to TRBD2. The DNA for the CDR3 is TGTGCCAGCAGTGTCGGGGCTAGCGGGAGACATAACAATGAGCAGTTCTTC. Encoded protein: CASSVGASGRHNNEQFF.